This TCR beta chain originates from a study of cytomegalovirus exposure and HLA in healthy donors. Findings and limits, study-wide: Sequencing depth roughly uniform across donors was assumed in presence/absence analyses.

The PCR made use of 60 Vbeta and 13 Jbeta primers. Measured with immunoSEQ multiplex PCR; TCRdb has only the in-frame clones, and not every one. The sample yields 95,000 to 110,000 clones, over 60% seen once. Every donor was a healthy person donating bone marrow. In regard to this clone: Its antigen is currently unknown.

The TCR originated in a woman under 30 in good health and CMV-seropositive. The sequenced material came from PBMCs.

The chain's CDR3 is CASSAGGGSTEAFF. The DNA of the CDR3 is TGTGCCAGCAGTGCAGGGGGTGGGAGCACTGAAGCTTTCTTT. This chain connects TRBV6-4 to TRBJ1-1; the match to TRBD1 covers 7 bases. This CDR3 comprises 14 residues. V lost 4 bases and J lost 4; bases outside the gene matches: 6. Germline V gives CDR1 MRHNA, CDR2 SNTAGT.